This T cell receptor beta chain was documented in a study of blood T cell repertoires in COVID-19. Across the study: The study drew acute and convalescent COVID-19 samples from the United States, Italy and Spain. From T cells, B-cell-depleted T cells, or PBMCs came the material, which was cDNA or gDNA.

From germline, CDR1 is MNHNY and CDR2 SVGAGI (reference sequence). Losses at the gene ends were 0 bases for V and 2 bases for J; bases not matched to a gene: 2. The CDR3 is made up of 16 amino acids. Per the original methods: Amplification of reference gene primers provided the estimated nucleated cell counts. Profiling relied on immunoSEQ multiplex PCR, and the TCRdb table lists in-frame clones only, not all of them. The V and J calls and clone size were taken over from that table, and D and trimming were inferred from the DNA. The sample lists roughly 250,000 clones, around three quarters seen once, with 3.3% in the top ten. This clone was seen only once.

The chain is built from TRBV6-6 and TRBJ2-1; 9 nucleotides match TRBD2. The receptor was derived from a woman older than 75 with acute or convalescent COVID-19. Material: peripheral blood. In nucleotides, the CDR3 is TGTGCCAGCAGTTACTCGGAGCGGGGGGCCTACAATGAGCAGTTCTTC. Translating gives CASSYSERGAYNEQFF.